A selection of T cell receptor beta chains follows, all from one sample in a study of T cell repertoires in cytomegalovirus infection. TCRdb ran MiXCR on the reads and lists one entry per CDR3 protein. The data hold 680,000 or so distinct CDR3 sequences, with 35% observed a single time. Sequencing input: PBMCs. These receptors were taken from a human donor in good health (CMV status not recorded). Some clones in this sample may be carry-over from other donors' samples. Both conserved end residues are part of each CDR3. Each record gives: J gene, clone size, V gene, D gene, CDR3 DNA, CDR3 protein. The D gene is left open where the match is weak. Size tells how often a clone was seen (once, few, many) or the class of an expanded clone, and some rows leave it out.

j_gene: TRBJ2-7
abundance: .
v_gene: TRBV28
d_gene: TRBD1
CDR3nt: TGTGCCAGCAGTTTTGGGACAGACCTCACCTACGAGCAGTACTTC
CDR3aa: CASSFGTDLTYEQYF

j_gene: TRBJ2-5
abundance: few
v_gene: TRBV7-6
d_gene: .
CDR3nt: TGTGCCAGCAGCTTAGCTGGCAGGGGAGGAAGGGGGACCCAGTACTTC
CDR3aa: CASSLAGRGGRGTQYF

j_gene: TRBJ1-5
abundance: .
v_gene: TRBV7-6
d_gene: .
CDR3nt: TGTGCCAGCAGCCCGATTAATCAGCCCCAGCATTTT
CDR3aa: CASSPINQPQHF

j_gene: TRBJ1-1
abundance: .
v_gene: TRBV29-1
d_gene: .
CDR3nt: TGCAGCGTTCCGGGGAACAGACCCTCATTT
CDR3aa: CSVPGNRPSF

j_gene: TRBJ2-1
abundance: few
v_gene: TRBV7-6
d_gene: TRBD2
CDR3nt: TGTGCCAGCAGCCTAGAGACTAGCGGGGCAGTCAGGGAGCAGTTCTTC
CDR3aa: CASSLETSGAVREQFF

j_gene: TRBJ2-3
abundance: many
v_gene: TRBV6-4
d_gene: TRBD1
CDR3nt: TGTGCCAGCAGTGACGGGACAGGGGGCACAGATACGCAGTATTTT
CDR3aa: CASSDGTGGTDTQYF

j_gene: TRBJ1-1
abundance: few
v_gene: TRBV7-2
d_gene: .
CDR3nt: TGTGCCAGCAGCCCTAGGGCCCAGTTGAACACTGAAGCTTTCTTT
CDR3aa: CASSPRAQLNTEAFF

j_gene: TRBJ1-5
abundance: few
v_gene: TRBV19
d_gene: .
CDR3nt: TGTGCCAGTAGTTGGAGTCATTATAGCAATCAGCCCCAGCATTTT
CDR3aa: CASSWSHYSNQPQHF

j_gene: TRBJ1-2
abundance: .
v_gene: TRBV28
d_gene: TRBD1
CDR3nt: TGTGCCAGTGCCGGGACAGGGCCTAACTATGGCTACACCTTC
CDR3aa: CASAGTGPNYGYTF

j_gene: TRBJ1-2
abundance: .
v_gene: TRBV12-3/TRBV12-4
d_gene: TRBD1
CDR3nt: TGTGCCAGCAGCGGGACAGGCCAGGTCTATGGCTACACCTTC
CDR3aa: CASSGTGQVYGYTF

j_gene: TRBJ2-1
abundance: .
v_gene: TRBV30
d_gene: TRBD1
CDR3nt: TGTGCCTGGAGGGACAGGGCCTCCTACAATGAGCAGTTCTTC
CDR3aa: CAWRDRASYNEQFF

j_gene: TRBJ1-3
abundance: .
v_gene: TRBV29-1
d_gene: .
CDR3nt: TGCAGCGTGGACGTGGGAAACACCATATATTTT
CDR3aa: CSVDVGNTIYF

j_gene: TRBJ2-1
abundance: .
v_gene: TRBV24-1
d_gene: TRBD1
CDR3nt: TGTGCCACCAGTGATTCGGGACAGGGAACCTACAATGAGCAGTTCTTC
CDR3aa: CATSDSGQGTYNEQFF

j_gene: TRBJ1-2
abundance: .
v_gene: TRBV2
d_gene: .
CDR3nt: TGTGCCAGCAGTGTTGACGGCAACTATGGCTACACCTTC
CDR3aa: CASSVDGNYGYTF

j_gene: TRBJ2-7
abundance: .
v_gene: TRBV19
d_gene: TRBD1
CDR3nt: TGTGCCAGCTCTCTGGGACAGGGGAAGACCTACGAGCAGTACTTC
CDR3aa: CASSLGQGKTYEQYF

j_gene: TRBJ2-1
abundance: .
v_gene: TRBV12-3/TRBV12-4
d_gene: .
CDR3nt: TGTGCCAGCAGTCCGGGGATTGGCGTTTCCTACAATGAGCAGTTCTTC
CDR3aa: CASSPGIGVSYNEQFF

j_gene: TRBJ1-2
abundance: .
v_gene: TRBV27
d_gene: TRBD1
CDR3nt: TGTGCCAGCAGCCCCGGACAGGGGGACGCTAACTATGGCTACACCTTC
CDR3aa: CASSPGQGDANYGYTF

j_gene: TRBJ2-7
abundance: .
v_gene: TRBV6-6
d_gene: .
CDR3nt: TGTGCCAGCAGTTACACGGGAATCTCCTACGAGCAGTACTTC
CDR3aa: CASSYTGISYEQYF

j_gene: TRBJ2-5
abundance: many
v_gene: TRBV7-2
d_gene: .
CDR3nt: TGTGCCAGCAGCCACCGGGAGACCCAGTACTTC
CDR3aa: CASSHRETQYF